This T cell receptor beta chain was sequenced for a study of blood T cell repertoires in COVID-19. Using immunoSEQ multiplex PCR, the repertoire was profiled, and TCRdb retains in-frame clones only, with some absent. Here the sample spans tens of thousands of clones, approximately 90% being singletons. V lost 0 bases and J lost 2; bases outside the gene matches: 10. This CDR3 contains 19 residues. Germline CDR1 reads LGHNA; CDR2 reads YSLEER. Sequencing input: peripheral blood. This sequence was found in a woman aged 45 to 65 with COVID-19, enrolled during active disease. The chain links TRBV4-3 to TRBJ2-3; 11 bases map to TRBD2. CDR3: CASSQDISLAGAYTDTQYF. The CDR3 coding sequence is TGCGCCAGCAGCCAAGATATTTCACTAGCGGGGGCTTACACAGATACGCAGTATTTT.